This T cell receptor (beta chain) is drawn from a study of human T cells and chemical hapten exposure. Across the study: How much TCR each sample yielded varied, mostly because pooled library volumes differed slightly.

The study extracted total RNA from unfractionated whole blood. Whole-study results and caveats: With DPC sensitization, TCRs exceeding 1 in 1000 frequency showed no change.

The study used a library that attached unique molecular identifiers to individual cDNA molecules. Authors' analysis steps: A per-sample median of around 100,000 TCRs was observed, with a range of roughly 20,000 to 750,000. TCRdb used MiXCR to reprocess the reads, holding one entry per CDR3 protein. None of the V and J calls come from the authors' own analysis; TCRdb made them. The table has roughly 120,000 distinct CDR3 sequences, approximately 9.3% seen once; the top ten hold around 1.4%. On this clonotype: Its antigen is unknown.

The sequenced sample was whole blood. The TCR originated in a human donor in good health. Some clones in this sample may be carry-over from other donors' samples.

The CDR3: CSAGRGNTIYF. CDR3 in DNA: TGCAGTGCGGGTCGTGGAAACACCATATATTTT. The chain is built from TRBV20-1 and TRBJ1-3; D is unclear. The length of the CDR3 is 11 residues. Germline V gives CDR1 DFQATT, CDR2 SNEGSKA (reference sequence). Trimming cost V 6 bases and J 3 bases, with 6 bases left between them.